A selection of T cell receptor beta chains follows, all from one sample in a study of T cell clones after liver transplantation. The assay was immunoSEQ multiplex PCR, and TCRdb's table has in-frame clones only and misses some. The sample carries about 19,000 clones, around 90% recorded once. The input for sequencing was CD8+ T cells from blood, taken before liver transplant. These receptors came from a human donor who received a liver transplant. Both conserved end residues are part of each CDR3. A D gene is named only where the DNA matches it firmly. Size tells how often a clone was seen (once, few, many) or the class of an expanded clone, and some rows leave it out.

v_gene,abundance,d_gene,j_gene,CDR3aa,CDR3nt
TRBV15,-,TRBD1,TRBJ1-2,CATSRDLGQGGLPNYGYTF,TGTGCCACCAGCAGAGATCTGGGACAGGGGGGCTTACCTAACTATGGCTACACCTTC
TRBV28,few,TRBD1,TRBJ2-7,CASSRPDRDYEQYF,TGTGCCAGCAGTCGCCCGGACAGGGACTACGAGCAGTACTTC
TRBV29-1,-,TRBD2,TRBJ2-1,CSVVREGRGPEQFF,TGCAGCGTTGTCCGGGAGGGCCGGGGTCCTGAGCAGTTCTTC
TRBV7-2,-,-,TRBJ2-1,CASSLVGGPWGNEQFF,TGTGCCAGCAGCTTAGTCGGAGGTCCTTGGGGCAATGAGCAGTTCTTC
TRBV2,few,-,TRBJ2-7,CASFGKEGEQYF,TGTGCCAGCTTTGGTAAGGAGGGCGAGCAGTACTTC
TRBV7-9,-,-,TRBJ1-4,CASSLDEKLFF,TGTGCCAGCAGCTTAGATGAAAAACTGTTTTTT
TRBV13,once,TRBD2,TRBJ2-7,CASSLGLAGPHYEQYF,TGTGCCAGCAGCTTAGGACTAGCGGGTCCCCACTACGAGCAGTACTTC
TRBV27,-,TRBD1,TRBJ2-7,CASGLGTGIYEQYF,TGTGCCAGCGGCCTGGGGACAGGGATCTACGAGCAGTACTTC
TRBV28,few,-,TRBJ2-7,CASSPPGDYEQYF,TGTGCCAGCAGTCCCCCAGGAGACTACGAGCAGTACTTC
TRBV6-5,-,-,TRBJ1-2,CASSYGGGFSDGYTF,TGTGCCAGCAGTTATGGGGGAGGGTTTTCGGACGGCTACACCTTC
TRBV28,-,-,TRBJ1-1,CASSSDWEAFF,TGTGCCAGCAGTTCCGACTGGGAAGCTTTCTTT
TRBV2,-,TRBD1,TRBJ2-7,CASSEGVGQLYEQYF,TGTGCCAGCAGTGAAGGTGTGGGACAGCTCTACGAGCAGTACTTC
TRBV27,-,-,TRBJ1-4,CASSSLATVNEKLFF,TGTGCCAGCAGTTCCTTGGCGACAGTTAATGAAAAACTGTTTTTT
TRBV27,-,-,TRBJ1-5,CASSLGPVNQPQHF,TGTGCCAGCAGTTTAGGGCCCGTTAATCAGCCCCAGCATTTT